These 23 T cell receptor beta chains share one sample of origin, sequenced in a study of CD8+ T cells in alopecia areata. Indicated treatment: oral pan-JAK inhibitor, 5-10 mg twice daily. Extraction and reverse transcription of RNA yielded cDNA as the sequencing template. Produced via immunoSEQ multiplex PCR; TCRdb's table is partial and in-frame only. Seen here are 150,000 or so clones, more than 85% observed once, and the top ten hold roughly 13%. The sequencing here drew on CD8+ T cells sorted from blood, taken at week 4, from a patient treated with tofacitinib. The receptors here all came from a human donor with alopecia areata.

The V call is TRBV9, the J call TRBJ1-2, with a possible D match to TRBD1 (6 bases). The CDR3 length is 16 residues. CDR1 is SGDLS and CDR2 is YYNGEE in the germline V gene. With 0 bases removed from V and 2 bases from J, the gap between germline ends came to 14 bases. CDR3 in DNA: TGTGCCAGCAGCGTAGACAGGGAGGGGTTCAACTATGGCTACACCTTC. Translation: CASSVDREGFNYGYTF.

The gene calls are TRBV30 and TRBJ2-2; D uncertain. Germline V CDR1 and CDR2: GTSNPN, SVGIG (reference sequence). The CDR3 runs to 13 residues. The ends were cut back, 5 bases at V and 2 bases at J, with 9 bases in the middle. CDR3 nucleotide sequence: TGTGCCTGGCAGGACGGAAACACCGGGGAGCTGTTTTTT. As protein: CAWQDGNTGELFF.

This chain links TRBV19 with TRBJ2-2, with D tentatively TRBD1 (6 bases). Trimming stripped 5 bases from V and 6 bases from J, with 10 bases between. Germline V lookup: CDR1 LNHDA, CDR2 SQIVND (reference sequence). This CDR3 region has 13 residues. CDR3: CASSYRVAGELFF. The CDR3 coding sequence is TGTGCCAGTAGTTACAGGGTGGCCGGGGAGCTGTTTTTT.

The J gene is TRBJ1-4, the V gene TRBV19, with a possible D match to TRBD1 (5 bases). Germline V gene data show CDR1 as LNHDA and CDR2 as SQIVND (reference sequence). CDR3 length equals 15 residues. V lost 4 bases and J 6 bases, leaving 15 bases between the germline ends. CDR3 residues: CASSTHRSRDEKLFF. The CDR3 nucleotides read TGTGCCAGTAGTACCCACAGGTCTCGAGATGAAAAACTGTTTTTT.

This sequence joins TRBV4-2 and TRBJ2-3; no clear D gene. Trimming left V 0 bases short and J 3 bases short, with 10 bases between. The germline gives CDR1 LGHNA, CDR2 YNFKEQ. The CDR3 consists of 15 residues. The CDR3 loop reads CASSQDPDLTDTQYF. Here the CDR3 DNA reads TGTGCCAGCAGCCAAGATCCTGACTTAACAGATACGCAGTATTTT.

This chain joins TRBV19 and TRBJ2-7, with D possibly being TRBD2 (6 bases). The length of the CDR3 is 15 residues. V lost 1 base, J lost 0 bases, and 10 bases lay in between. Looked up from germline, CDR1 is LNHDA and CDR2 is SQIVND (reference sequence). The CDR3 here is CASSIAEGYSYEQYF. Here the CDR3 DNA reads TGTGCCAGTAGTATAGCGGAGGGGTACTCCTACGAGCAGTACTTC. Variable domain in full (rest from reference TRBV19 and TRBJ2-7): DGGITQSPKYLFRKEGQNVTLSCEQNLNHDAMYWYRQDPGQGLRLIYYSQIVNDFQKGDIAEGYSVSREKKESFPLTVTSAQKNPTAFYLCASSIAEGYSYEQYFGPGTRLTVT.

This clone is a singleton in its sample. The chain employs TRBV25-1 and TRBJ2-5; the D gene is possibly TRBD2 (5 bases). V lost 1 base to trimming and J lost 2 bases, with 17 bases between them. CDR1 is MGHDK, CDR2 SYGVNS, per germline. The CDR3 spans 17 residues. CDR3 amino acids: CASSEWFKGASQETQYF. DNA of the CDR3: TGTGCCAGCAGTGAATGGTTTAAGGGAGCATCACAAGAGACCCAGTACTTC.

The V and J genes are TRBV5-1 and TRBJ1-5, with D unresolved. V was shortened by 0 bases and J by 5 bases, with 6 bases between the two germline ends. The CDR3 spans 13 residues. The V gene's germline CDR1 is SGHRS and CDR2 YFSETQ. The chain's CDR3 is CASSLEGHQPQHF. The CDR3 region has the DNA TGCGCCAGCAGCTTGGAGGGTCATCAGCCCCAGCATTTT.

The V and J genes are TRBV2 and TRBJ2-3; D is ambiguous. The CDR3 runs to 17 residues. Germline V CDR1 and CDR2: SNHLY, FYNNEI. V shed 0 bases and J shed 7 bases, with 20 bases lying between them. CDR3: CASSEALGSSVINTQYF. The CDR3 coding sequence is TGTGCCAGCAGTGAAGCGCTAGGGTCCAGCGTAATTAATACGCAGTATTTT.

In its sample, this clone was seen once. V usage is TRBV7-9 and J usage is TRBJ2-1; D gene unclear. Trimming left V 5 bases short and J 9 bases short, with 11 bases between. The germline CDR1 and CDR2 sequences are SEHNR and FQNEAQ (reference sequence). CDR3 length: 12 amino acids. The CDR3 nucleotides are TGTGCCAGCAGCCTAAATAGGATTGAGCAGTTCTTC. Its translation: CASSLNRIEQFF. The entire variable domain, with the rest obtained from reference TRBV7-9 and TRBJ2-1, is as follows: DTGVSQNPRHKITKRGQNVTFRCDPISEHNRLYWYRQTLGQGPEFLTYFQNEAQLEKSRLLSDRFSAERPKGSFSTLEIQRTEQGDSAMYLCASSLNRIEQFFGPGTRLTVL.

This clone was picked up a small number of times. The CDR3 nucleotides are TGTGCCAGTAGTATTAGTGTCGCAGAGCGCGCCAAAAACATTCAGTACTTC. Its protein product is CASSISVAERAKNIQYF. The chain recombines TRBV19 with TRBJ2-4; D is unclear. V gave up 3 bases and J gave up 1 base, with 16 bases separating them. The CDR3 contains 17 residues. Germline values: CDR1 LNHDA, CDR2 SQIVND (reference sequence).

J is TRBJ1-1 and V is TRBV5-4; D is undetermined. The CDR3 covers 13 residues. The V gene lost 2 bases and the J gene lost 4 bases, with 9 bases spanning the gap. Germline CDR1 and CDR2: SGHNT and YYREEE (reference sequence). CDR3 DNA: TGTGCCAGCAGCTTCGCCGGGTCCACTGAAGCTTTCTTT. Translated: CASSFAGSTEAFF.

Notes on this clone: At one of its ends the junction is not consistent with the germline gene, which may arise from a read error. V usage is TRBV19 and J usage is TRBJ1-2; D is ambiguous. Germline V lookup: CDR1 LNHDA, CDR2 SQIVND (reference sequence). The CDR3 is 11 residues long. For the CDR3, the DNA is TGTGCCAGTAGTGGTTCGTTTTGGCTCCGTTTC. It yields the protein CASSGSFWLRF.

Here the CDR3 reads CASSVFADTQYF. The CDR3 DNA reads as TGTGCCAGCAGCGTTTTCGCAGATACGCAGTATTTT. This rearrangement joins TRBV7-9 to TRBJ2-3; D unresolved. Trimming left V 5 bases short and J 4 bases short, with 7 bases between. Germline lookup yields CDR1 SEHNR and CDR2 FQNEAQ (reference sequence). This CDR3 region has 12 residues.

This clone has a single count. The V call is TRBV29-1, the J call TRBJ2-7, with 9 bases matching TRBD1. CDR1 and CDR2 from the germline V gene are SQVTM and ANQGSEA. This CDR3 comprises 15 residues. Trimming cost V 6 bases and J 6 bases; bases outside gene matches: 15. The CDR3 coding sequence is TGCAGCGTAGCCGGACCCGGGACAGGGTTTGTCGAGCAGTACTTC. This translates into CSVAGPGTGFVEQYF.

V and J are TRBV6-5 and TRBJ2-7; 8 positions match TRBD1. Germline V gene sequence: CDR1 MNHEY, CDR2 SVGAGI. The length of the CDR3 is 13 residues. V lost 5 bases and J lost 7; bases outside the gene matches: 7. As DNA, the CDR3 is TGTGCCAGCAGTCCCTCAGGGGGCTTAGAGCAGTACTTC. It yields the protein CASSPSGGLEQYF.

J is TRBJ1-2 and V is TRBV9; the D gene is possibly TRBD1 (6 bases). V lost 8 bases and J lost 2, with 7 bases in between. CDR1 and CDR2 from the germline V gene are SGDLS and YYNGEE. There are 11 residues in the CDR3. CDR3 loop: CASGGNYGYTF. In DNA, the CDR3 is TGTGCCAGTGGGGGCAACTATGGCTACACCTTC. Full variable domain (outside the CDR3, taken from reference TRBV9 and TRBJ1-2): DSGVTQTPKHLITATGQRVTLRCSPRSGDLSVYWYQQSLDQGLQFLIQYYNGEERAKGNILERFSAQQFPDLHSELNLSSLELGDSALYFCASGGNYGYTFGSGTRLTVV.

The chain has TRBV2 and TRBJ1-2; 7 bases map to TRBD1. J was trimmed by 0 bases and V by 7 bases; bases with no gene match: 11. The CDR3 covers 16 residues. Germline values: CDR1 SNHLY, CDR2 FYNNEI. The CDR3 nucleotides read TGTGCCAGCAAGGTTGGTTCGGGACAGACTAACTATGGCTACACCTTC. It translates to CASKVGSGQTNYGYTF. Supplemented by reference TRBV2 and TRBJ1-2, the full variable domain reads EPEVTQTPSHQVTQMGQEVILRCVPISNHLYFYWYRQILGQKVEFLVSFYNNEISEKSEIFDDQFSVERPDGSNFTLKIRSTKLEDSAMYFCASKVGSGQTNYGYTFGSGTRLTVV.

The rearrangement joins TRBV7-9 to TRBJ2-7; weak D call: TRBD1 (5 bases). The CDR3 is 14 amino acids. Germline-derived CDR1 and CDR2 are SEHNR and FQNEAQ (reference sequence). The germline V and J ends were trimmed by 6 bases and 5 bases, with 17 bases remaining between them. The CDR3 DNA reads TGTGCCAGCAGGAAACCAGGGTTCTCGGACGAGCAGTACTTC. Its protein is CASRKPGFSDEQYF.

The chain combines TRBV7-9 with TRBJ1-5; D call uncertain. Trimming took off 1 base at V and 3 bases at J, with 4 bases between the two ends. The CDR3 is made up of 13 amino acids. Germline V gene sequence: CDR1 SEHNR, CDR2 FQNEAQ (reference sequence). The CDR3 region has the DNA TGTGCCAGCAGCTTAGAAGCCAATCAGCCCCAGCATTTT. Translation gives CASSLEANQPQHF.

CDR3 sequence (DNA): TGCGCCAGCAGCTTGGGGAATCGGGATTCACCCCTCCACTTT. Its protein product is CASSLGNRDSPLHF. This rearrangement joins TRBV5-1 to TRBJ1-6; D gene unclear. CDR3 size: 14 residues. From germline, CDR1 is SGHRS and CDR2 YFSETQ. Trimming took off 0 bases at V and 8 bases at J, with 9 bases between the two ends.

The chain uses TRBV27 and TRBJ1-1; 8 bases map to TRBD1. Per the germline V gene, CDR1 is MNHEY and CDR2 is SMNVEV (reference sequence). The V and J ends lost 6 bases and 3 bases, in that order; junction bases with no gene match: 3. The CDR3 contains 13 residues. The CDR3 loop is CASRRTGYTEAFF. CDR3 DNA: TGTGCCAGCAGGCGGACAGGGTACACTGAAGCTTTCTTT.

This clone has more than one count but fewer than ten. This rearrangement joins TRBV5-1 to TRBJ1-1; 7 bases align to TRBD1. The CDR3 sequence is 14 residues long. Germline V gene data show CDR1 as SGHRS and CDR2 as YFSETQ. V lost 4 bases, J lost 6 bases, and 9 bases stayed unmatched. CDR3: CASSPEGAPPEAFF. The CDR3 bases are TGCGCCAGCAGCCCCGAGGGGGCGCCCCCTGAAGCTTTCTTT. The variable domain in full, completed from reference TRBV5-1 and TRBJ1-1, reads KAGVTQTPRYLIKTRGQQVTLSCSPISGHRSVSWYQQTPGQGLQFLFEYFSETQRNKGNFPGRFSGRQFSNSRSEMNVSTLELGDSALYLCASSPEGAPPEAFFGQGTRLTVV.